This T cell receptor beta chain was identified in a study of T cells in Graves' hyperthyroidism and ophthalmopathy. Study-wide results and limits: Most thyroid clonotypes expanded above 0.001 appeared in blood too.

Using RNA transcripts as the source, TCR beta CDR3 regions were amplified. HTBI primers were employed in a first-round RT-PCR of the TCR CDR3. TCRdb recomputed calls from the multiplex PCR reads with MiXCR, one row per CDR3 protein. In the table there are roughly 500,000 distinct CDR3 sequences, more than 11% of which are singletons. The CDR3 consists of 15 residues. Looked up from germline, CDR1 is SGDLS and CDR2 is YYNGEE. The V gene lost 0 bases and the J gene lost 0 bases, with 8 bases spanning the gap. The source of the PBMCs was over 8.5 ml of fresh peripheral blood. This clonotype was counted only a few times. Its antigen is unidentified.

The sequence was obtained from a woman aged 30 to 39 with Graves' hyperthyroidism that later progressed to Graves' ophthalmopathy. Sequenced: blood. This chain connects TRBV9 to TRBJ2-3; D is ambiguous. In DNA, the CDR3 is TGTGCCAGCAGCGTAGGGGGTTCAAGCACAGATACGCAGTATTTT. Its translation is CASSVGGSSTDTQYF. Based on the CDR3 plus reference TRBV9 and TRBJ2-3, the full variable domain is DSGVTQTPKHLITATGQRVTLRCSPRSGDLSVYWYQQSLDQGLQFLIQYYNGEERAKGNILERFSAQQFPDLHSELNLSSLELGDSALYFCASSVGGSSTDTQYFGPGTRLTVL.